This record looks at one TCR beta chain sequence and its context. TCRdb re-called the RT-PCR reads with MiXCR, one entry per CDR3 protein. The repertoire has about 700,000 distinct CDR3 sequences, approximately 15% of them found once; the top ten carry 3.6%. Trimming at V came to 9 bases and at J to 3 bases, leaving 10 bases not matched to a gene. Germline lookup yields CDR1 MRHNA and CDR2 SNTAGT. The CDR3 covers 15 residues. The chain is built from TRBV6-4 and TRBJ2-1; TRBD2 agrees at 8 bases. This clonotype was sampled from a female donor in good health, serving as a healthy control. Sequenced sample: memory CD4+ T cells from blood. CDR3 sequence: CARGSFREGYNEQFF. The DNA of the CDR3 is TGTGCCAGGGGGTCTTTTCGGGAGGGCTACAATGAGCAGTTCTTC.